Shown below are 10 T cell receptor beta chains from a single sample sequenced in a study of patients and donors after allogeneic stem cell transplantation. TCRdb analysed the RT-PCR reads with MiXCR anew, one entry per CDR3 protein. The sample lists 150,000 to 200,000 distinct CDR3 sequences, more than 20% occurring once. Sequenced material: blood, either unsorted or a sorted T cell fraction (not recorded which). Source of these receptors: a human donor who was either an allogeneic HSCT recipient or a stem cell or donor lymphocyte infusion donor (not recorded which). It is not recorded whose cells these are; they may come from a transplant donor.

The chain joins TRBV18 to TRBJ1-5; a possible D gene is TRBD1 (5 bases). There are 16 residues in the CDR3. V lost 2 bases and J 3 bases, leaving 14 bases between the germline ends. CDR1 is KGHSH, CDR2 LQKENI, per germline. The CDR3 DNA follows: TGTGCCAGCTCACCATCTTATCAGGGAAACAATCAGCCCCAGCATTTT. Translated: CASSPSYQGNNQPQHF.

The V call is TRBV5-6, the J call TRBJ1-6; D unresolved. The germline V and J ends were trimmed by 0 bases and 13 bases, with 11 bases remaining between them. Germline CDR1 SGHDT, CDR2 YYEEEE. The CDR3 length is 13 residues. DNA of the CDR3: TGTGCCAGCAGCTTGGGCCGGACTGGGCCCCTCCACTTT. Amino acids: CASSLGRTGPLHF.

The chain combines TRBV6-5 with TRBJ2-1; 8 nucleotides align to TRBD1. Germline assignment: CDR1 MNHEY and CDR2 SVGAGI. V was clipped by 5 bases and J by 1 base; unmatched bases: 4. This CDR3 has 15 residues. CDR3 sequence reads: CASSVDRASYNEQFF. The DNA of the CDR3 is TGTGCCAGCAGTGTGGACAGGGCGTCCTACAATGAGCAGTTCTTC.

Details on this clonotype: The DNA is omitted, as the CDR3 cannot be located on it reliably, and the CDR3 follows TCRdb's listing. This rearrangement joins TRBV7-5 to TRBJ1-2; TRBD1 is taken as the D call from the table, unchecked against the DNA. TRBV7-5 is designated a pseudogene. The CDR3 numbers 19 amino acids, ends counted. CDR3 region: CISVPEAHAPGCPRYGYTF.

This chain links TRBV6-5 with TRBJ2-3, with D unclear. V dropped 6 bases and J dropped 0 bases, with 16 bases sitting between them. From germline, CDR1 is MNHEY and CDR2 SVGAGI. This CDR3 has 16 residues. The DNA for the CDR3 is TGTGCCAGCAGGCCCGAAAATTCAGTTAGCACAGATACGCAGTATTTT. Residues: CASRPENSVSTDTQYF.

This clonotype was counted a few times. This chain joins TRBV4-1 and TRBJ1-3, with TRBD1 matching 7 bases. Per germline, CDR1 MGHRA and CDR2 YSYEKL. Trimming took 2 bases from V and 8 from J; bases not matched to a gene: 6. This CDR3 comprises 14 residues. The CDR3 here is CASSQPTGRDTIYF. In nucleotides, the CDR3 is TGCGCCAGCAGCCAACCGACAGGGAGGGACACCATATATTTT.

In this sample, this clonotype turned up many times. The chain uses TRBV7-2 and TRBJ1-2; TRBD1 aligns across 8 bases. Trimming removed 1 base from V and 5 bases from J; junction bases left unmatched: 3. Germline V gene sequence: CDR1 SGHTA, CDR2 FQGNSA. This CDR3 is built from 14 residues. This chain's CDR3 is CASSLVQGAYGYTF. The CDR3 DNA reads TGTGCCAGCAGCTTAGTCCAGGGGGCTTATGGCTACACCTTC.

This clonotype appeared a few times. The CDR3 coding sequence is TGTGCCAGCAGCTTAGGGGACACAAGTGAAAAACTGTTTTTT. Protein: CASSLGDTSEKLFF. The V gene is TRBV7-2, the J gene TRBJ1-4, with TRBD1 as a possible D gene (6 bases). Trimming took off 1 base at V and 7 bases at J, with 10 bases between the two ends. Germline CDR1 SGHTA, CDR2 FQGNSA. CDR3 length: 14 residues. The entire variable domain, with the rest obtained from reference TRBV7-2 and TRBJ1-4, is as follows: GAGVSQSPSNKVTEKGKDVELRCDPISGHTALYWYRQSLGQGLEFLIYFQGNSAPDKSGLPSDRFSAERTGGSVSTLTIQRTQQEDSAVYLCASSLGDTSEKLFFGSGTQLSVL.

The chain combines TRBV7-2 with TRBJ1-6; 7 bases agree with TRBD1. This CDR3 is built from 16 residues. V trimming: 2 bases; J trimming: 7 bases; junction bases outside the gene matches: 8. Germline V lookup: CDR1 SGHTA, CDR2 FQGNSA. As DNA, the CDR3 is TGTGCCAGCAGCTTATTGGGAGGGGGCCTAAATTCACCCCTCCACTTT. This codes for CASSLLGGGLNSPLHF.

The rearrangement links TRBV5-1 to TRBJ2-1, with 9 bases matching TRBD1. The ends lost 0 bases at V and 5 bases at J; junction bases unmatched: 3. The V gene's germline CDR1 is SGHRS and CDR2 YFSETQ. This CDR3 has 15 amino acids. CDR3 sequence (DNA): TGCGCCAGCAGCTTGGATGGGACAGGGAACAATGAGCAGTTCTTC. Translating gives CASSLDGTGNNEQFF.